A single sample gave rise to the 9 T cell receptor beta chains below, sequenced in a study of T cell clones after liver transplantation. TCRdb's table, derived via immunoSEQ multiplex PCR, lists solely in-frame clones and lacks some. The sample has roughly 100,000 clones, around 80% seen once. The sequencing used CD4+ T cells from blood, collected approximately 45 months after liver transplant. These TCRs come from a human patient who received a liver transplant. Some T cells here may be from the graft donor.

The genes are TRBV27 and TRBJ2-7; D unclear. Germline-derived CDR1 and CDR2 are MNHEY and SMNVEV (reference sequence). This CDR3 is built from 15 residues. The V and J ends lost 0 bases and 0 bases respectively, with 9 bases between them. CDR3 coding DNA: TGTGCCAGCAGTTTATCGGCGTCGGCCTCCTACGAGCAGTACTTC. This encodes CASSLSASASYEQYF.

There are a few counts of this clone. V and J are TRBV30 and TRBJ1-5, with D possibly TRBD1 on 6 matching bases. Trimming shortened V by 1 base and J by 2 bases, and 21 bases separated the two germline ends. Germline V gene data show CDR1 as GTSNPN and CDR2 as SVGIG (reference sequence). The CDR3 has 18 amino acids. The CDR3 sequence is CAWSAFGRGGWGNQPQHF. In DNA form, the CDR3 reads TGTGCCTGGAGTGCCTTCGGCAGGGGAGGTTGGGGCAATCAGCCCCAGCATTTT.

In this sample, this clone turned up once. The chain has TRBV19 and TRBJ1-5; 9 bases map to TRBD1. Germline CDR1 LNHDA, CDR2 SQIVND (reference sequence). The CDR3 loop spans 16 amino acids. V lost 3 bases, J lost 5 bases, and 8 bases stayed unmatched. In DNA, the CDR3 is TGTGCCAGTAGTATCGGACAGGGGATTAGGGATCAGCCCCAGCATTTT. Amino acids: CASSIGQGIRDQPQHF.

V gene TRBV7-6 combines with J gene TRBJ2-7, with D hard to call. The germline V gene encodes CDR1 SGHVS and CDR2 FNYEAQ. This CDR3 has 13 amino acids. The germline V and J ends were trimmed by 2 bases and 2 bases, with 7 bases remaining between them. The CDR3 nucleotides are TGTGCCAGCAGCTTAATCGTTACCTACGAGCAGTACTTC. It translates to CASSLIVTYEQYF.

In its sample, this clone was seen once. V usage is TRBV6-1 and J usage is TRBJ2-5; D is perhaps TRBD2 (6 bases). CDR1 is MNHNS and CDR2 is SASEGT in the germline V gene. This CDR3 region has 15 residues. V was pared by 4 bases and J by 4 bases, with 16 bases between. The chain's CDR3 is CASSGGKTGVETQYF. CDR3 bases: TGTGCCAGCAGTGGAGGGAAAACGGGAGTAGAGACCCAGTACTTC.

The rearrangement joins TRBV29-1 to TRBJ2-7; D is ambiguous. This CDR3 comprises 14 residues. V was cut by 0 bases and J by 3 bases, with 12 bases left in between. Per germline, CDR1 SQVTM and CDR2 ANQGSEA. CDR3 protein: CSVEEEAGSYEQYF. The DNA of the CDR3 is TGCAGCGTTGAAGAGGAAGCAGGTAGCTACGAGCAGTACTTC.

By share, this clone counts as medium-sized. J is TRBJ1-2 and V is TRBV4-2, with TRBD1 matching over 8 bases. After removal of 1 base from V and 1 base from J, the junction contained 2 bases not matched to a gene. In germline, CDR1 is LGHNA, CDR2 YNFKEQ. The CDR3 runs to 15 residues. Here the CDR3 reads CASSQAGGDNYGYTF. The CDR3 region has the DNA TGTGCCAGCAGCCAAGCAGGGGGCGATAACTATGGCTACACCTTC.

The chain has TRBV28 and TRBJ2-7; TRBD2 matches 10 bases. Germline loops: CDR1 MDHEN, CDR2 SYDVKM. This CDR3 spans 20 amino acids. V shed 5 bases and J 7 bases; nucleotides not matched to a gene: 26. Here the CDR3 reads CASSTPMGGGYTGTSVEQYF. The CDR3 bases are TGTGCCAGCAGTACACCAATGGGAGGGGGGTACACCGGGACTAGCGTTGAGCAGTACTTC.

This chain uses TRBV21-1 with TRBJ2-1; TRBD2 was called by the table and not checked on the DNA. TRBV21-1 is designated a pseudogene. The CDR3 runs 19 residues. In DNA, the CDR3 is TGTGCCAGCAGCACCTTCTCTAGGCTATCCGAACACTTTTACAATGAGCAGTTCTTC. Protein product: CASSTFSRLSEHFYNEQFF.